This T cell receptor (beta chain) originates from a study of T cell responses to AZD1222 COVID-19 vaccine. Study-wide results and caveats: Spike-specific TCR breadth and depth both grew after two AZD1222 doses. Donors were chiefly white British, with a greater number of females, and clonal diversity was perhaps underestimated. Regions 160-218 and 743-854 held dominance among vaccine-associated CD4 TCRs, which spanned spike.

As for this clone: Its matching antigen is unknown.

There are 15 residues in the CDR3. CDR1 is SGHTA, CDR2 FQGNSA, per germline. Trimming left V 1 base short and J 0 bases short, with 7 bases between. Repertoires were generated with immunoSEQ multiplex PCR, while TCRdb's copy carries only in-frame clones and drops some. The sample holds about 94,000 clones, nearly 90% seen once. This TCR derives from an adult in good health. The starting material was peripheral blood, obtained on day 0 of AZD1222 vaccination. V gene TRBV7-2 combines with J gene TRBJ2-1, with TRBD2 as a possible D gene (6 bases). The CDR3 coding sequence is TGTGCCAGCAGCTTAGTCGGGGGCTCCTACAATGAGCAGTTCTTC. Protein product: CASSLVGGSYNEQFF.